The source of this T cell receptor (beta chain) is a study of T cells in narcolepsy. Study-wide context: Enrolled donors included narcolepsy type 1 or type 2 patients and healthy controls. General observations from the study: In some patient and control memory CD4+ samples, autoreactive clones were absent.

The CDR3 length is 13 residues. The V gene lost 2 bases and the J gene lost 5 bases, with 10 bases spanning the gap. CDR1 is KGHSH, CDR2 LQKENI, per germline. Regarding this clone: Antigen: not known.

Using immunoSEQ multiplex PCR, the repertoire was profiled, and TCRdb retains in-frame clones only, with some absent. The data show around 34,000 clones, 60% to 80% seen once. The V and J genes are TRBV18 and TRBJ2-7, with a tentative D call TRBD2 (6 bases). This clonotype was obtained from a human donor in good health. Material: memory (CD45RA-) CD4+ T cells from blood. CDR3: CASSPTGVHEQYF. The CDR3 DNA reads TGTGCCAGCTCACCAACGGGGGTACACGAGCAGTACTTC.